The next 25 T cell receptor beta chains were all read from a single sample in a study of identical twins. From the 5' RACE reads, TCRdb called clonotypes with MiXCR, one entry per CDR3 protein. The repertoire holds approximately 1.8 million distinct CDR3 sequences, with roughly 35% as singletons. The sequencing sample was made of cord blood. The source of these receptors is a newborn girl in good health.

The genes are TRBV12-3 or TRBV12-4 and TRBJ2-5; D not resolved. The CDR3 totals 15 residues. The germline V and J ends were trimmed by 6 bases and 3 bases, with 17 bases remaining between them. CDR3 coding DNA: TGTGCCAGCAGCCCTAGTTTTACAATCAAAGAGACCCAGTACTTC. This codes for CASSPSFTIKETQYF.

The chain links TRBV7-6 to TRBJ1-4; weak D call: TRBD1 (5 bases). Per germline, CDR1 SGHVS and CDR2 FNYEAQ. Trimming cost V 1 base and J 7 bases, with 7 bases left between them. The CDR3 has 13 residues. CDR3 coding DNA: TGTGCCAGCAGCTTAGGGGGACCTGAAAAACTGTTTTTT. Amino acid sequence: CASSLGGPEKLFF.

There are a few counts of this clonotype. The chain links TRBV6-2 or TRBV6-3 to TRBJ1-1, with D unresolved. Between the trimmed V and J ends, which lost 5 bases and 0 bases, there was a span of 10 bases. In germline, CDR1 is MNHEY, CDR2 SVGEGT. The CDR3 runs 14 residues. CDR3 in amino acids: CASSQNIMNTEAFF. CDR3 in DNA: TGTGCCAGCAGTCAGAACATCATGAACACTGAAGCTTTCTTT.

This clonotype occurred many times. This chain connects TRBV7-8 to TRBJ2-1, with no clear D. V lost 1 base and J 9 bases, leaving 10 bases between the germline ends. Per the germline V gene, CDR1 is SGHVS and CDR2 is FQNEAQ. The CDR3 spans 13 residues. CDR3 nucleotide sequence: TGTGCCAGCAGCTTAGAAGTAGTAAGTGAGCAGTTCTTC. It translates to CASSLEVVSEQFF.

This clonotype came up a few times. The chain carries TRBV18 and TRBJ2-3; D call uncertain. Trimming pared 2 bases from V and 4 bases from J, leaving 7 bases between. The CDR3 sequence is 13 residues long. The germline V gene encodes CDR1 KGHSH and CDR2 LQKENI. The CDR3 DNA reads TGTGCCAGCTCACCAGCGCTGGCAGATACGCAGTATTTT. Amino acids: CASSPALADTQYF. Full variable domain (missing parts from reference TRBV18 and TRBJ2-3): NAGVMQNPRHLVRRRGQEARLRCSPMKGHSHVYWYRQLPEEGLKFMVYLQKENIIDESGMPKERFSAEFPKEGPSILRIQQVVRGDSAAYFCASSPALADTQYFGPGTRLTVL.

V gene TRBV13 combines with J gene TRBJ2-3; TRBD1 matches 9 bases. The J segment lost 8 bases and the V segment lost 4 bases, leaving 7 bases of the junction unmatched. Germline values: CDR1 PRHDT, CDR2 FYEKMQ (reference sequence). The CDR3 has 14 amino acids. Written as DNA, the CDR3 is TGTGCCAGCAGCTCGGGACAGGGTTGGGGTACGCAGTATTTT. This sequence encodes CASSSGQGWGTQYF. The full variable domain, completed using reference TRBV13 and TRBJ2-3, is AAGVIQSPRHLIKEKRETATLKCYPIPRHDTVYWYQQGPGQDPQFLISFYEKMQSDKGSIPDRFSAQQFSDYHSELNMSSLELGDSALYFCASSSGQGWGTQYFGPGTRLTVL.

This clonotype was counted between two and nine times. The CDR3 nucleotides are TGCGCCAGCAGCTTTGGTGGGAGCGGGACAGATACGCAGTATTTT. Its translation: CASSFGGSGTDTQYF. The V gene is TRBV5-1, the J gene TRBJ2-3; perhaps TRBD2 as D (6 bases). V lost 2 bases, J lost 3 bases, and 13 bases lay in between. CDR3 length: 15 residues. Germline CDR1 is SGHRS and CDR2 is YFSETQ.

V gene TRBV6-1 combines with J gene TRBJ2-3; D is possibly TRBD2 (7 bases). Germline CDR1 is MNHNS and CDR2 is SASEGT. This CDR3 comprises 14 residues. V lost 7 bases, J lost 2 bases, and 13 bases lay in between. DNA for the CDR3: TGTGCCAGCAAGGGGGGACTAACCACAGATACGCAGTATTTT. This gives the protein CASKGGLTTDTQYF.

This clonotype was seen only a few times. The chain recombines TRBV6-1 with TRBJ1-2; tentatively, D is TRBD1 (5 bases). This CDR3 comprises 15 residues. Germline values: CDR1 MNHNS, CDR2 SASEGT. V lost 1 base and J 3 bases, leaving 12 bases between the germline ends. In DNA form, the CDR3 reads TGTGCCAGCAGTGAAGTGGGACTTAAGGACTATGGCTACACCTTC. Translation gives CASSEVGLKDYGYTF.

The V gene is TRBV2, the J gene TRBJ2-1, with 7 positions matching TRBD1. The J segment lost 0 bases and the V segment lost 11 bases, leaving 4 bases of the junction unmatched. CDR1 is SNHLY and CDR2 is FYNNEI in the germline V gene. This CDR3 contains 13 residues. CDR3 amino acids: CALGTDSYNEQFF. The CDR3 DNA reads TGTGCCCTCGGGACAGACTCCTACAATGAGCAGTTCTTC.

This chain uses TRBV12-5 with TRBJ2-7, with 7 nucleotides matching TRBD1. The CDR3 runs 17 residues. Germline V gene sequence: CDR1 LGHNT, CDR2 FRNRAP. With V trimmed by 4 bases and J by 7 bases, 19 bases remained unmatched. CDR3 amino acids: CASGSILGGSSYNEQYF. The CDR3, as DNA: TGTGCTAGTGGTTCCATTTTAGGGGGCAGCTCCTACAATGAGCAGTACTTC.

This clonotype was detected only a few times. The chain joins TRBV9 to TRBJ2-1; TRBD2 is a possible D gene (5 bases). The ends were cut back, 0 bases at V and 0 bases at J, with 13 bases in the middle. Looked up from germline, CDR1 is SGDLS and CDR2 is YYNGEE. The CDR3 length is 17 residues. The CDR3 loop reads CASSVGGNRGSYNEQFF. The CDR3 DNA reads TGTGCCAGCAGCGTAGGGGGAAATCGGGGCTCCTACAATGAGCAGTTCTTC.

The CDR3 region is CASSETSGRIAGELFF. The CDR3 bases are TGTGCCAGCAGTGAAACGAGCGGGAGGATCGCCGGGGAGCTGTTTTTT. The rearrangement joins TRBV2 to TRBJ2-2, with 9 bases identical to TRBD2. The CDR3 consists of 16 residues. From germline, CDR1 is SNHLY and CDR2 FYNNEI. V dropped 2 bases and J dropped 6; count of bases not matched to a gene: 7.

This chain connects TRBV20-1 to TRBJ2-5; no clear D. The V end lost 6 bases, the J end lost 11 bases, and 16 bases lay between the germline ends. This CDR3 comprises 11 residues. Germline CDR1 is DFQATT and CDR2 is SNEGSKA (reference sequence). CDR3 region: CSAYDFNEQYF. CDR3 nucleotide sequence: TGCAGTGCGTATGACTTCAATGAGCAGTACTTC.

This clonotype has more than one count but fewer than ten. The chain combines TRBV30 with TRBJ1-2, with 8 bases fitting TRBD1. Germline CDR1 and CDR2: GTSNPN and SVGIG (reference sequence). CDR3 size: 14 residues. The V and J ends lost 2 bases and 7 bases, in that order; junction bases with no gene match: 9. The CDR3 loop is CAWSPRTGRFGYTF. In DNA form, the CDR3 reads TGTGCCTGGAGTCCTCGGACAGGGAGGTTTGGCTACACCTTC.

This clonotype was seen many times. The chain joins TRBV12-3 or TRBV12-4 to TRBJ2-7; 8 bases are a match to TRBD1. Losses at the gene ends were 6 bases for V and 0 bases for J; bases not matched to a gene: 7. CDR3 length equals 15 residues. The CDR3 DNA sequence: TGTGCCAGCAGCCCGGGACAGGCCAGCTCCTACGAGCAGTACTTC. Its translation is CASSPGQASSYEQYF.

This clonotype was counted a few times. The chain carries TRBV7-2 and TRBJ1-1; D possibly corresponds to TRBD1 (6 bases). Germline V lookup: CDR1 SGHTA, CDR2 FQGNSA. The CDR3 spans 14 residues. Trimming shortened V by 5 bases and J by 2 bases, and 12 bases separated the two germline ends. The CDR3 here is CASSTGLPNTEAFF. CDR3 sequence (DNA): TGTGCCAGCAGCACAGGGTTACCCAACACTGAAGCTTTCTTT.

This clonotype was found a few times. The chain carries TRBV18 and TRBJ2-3; the match to TRBD1 covers 7 bases. Losses at the gene ends were 0 bases for V and 7 bases for J; bases not matched to a gene: 10. The germline V gene encodes CDR1 KGHSH and CDR2 LQKENI. CDR3 length: 16 amino acids. This chain's CDR3 is CASSPPGQRSLYTQYF. CDR3 nucleotide sequence: TGTGCCAGCTCACCACCGGGACAGCGATCCCTATATACGCAGTATTTT.

This clonotype has a count of ten or more. The rearrangement uses TRBV20-1 and TRBJ1-2, with D possibly being TRBD1 (5 bases). Deletions cut 6 bases from V and 4 bases from J, with 15 bases between. The germline V gene encodes CDR1 DFQATT and CDR2 SNEGSKA (reference sequence). The CDR3 is 13 residues long. The CDR3 DNA sequence: TGCAGTGCGAGAACAGGCACTTCCTATGGCTACACCTTC. As protein: CSARTGTSYGYTF.

The sample holds many counts of this clonotype. This chain connects TRBV18 to TRBJ2-3; 10 nucleotides line up with TRBD2. V was clipped by 8 bases and J by 2 bases; unmatched bases: 7. The germline V gene has CDR1 KGHSH and CDR2 LQKENI. The CDR3 is made up of 15 amino acids. CDR3 nucleotide sequence: TGTGCCAGCAGCCCCGGACTAGCGGACACAGATACGCAGTATTTT. Its protein product is CASSPGLADTDTQYF.

This chain joins TRBV12-3 or TRBV12-4 and TRBJ2-5; 12 bases are a match to TRBD2. The DNA end is more similar to TRBJ2-7, so the J call may be wrong. This CDR3 is built from 15 residues. CDR3 in amino acids: CASSLLAGGSSEQYF. DNA of the CDR3: TGTGCCAGCAGTTTACTAGCGGGAGGGTCTAGCGAGCAGTACTTC.

This clonotype was recorded a few times. The chain links TRBV5-1 to TRBJ2-7; D remains ambiguous. This CDR3 has 13 residues. The V and J ends lost 0 bases and 5 bases respectively, with 9 bases between them. Germline CDR1 is SGHRS and CDR2 is YFSETQ. The CDR3 protein is CASSLARLHEQYF. CDR3 nucleotides: TGCGCCAGCAGCTTGGCCAGACTCCACGAGCAGTACTTC.

The rearrangement joins TRBV5-1 to TRBJ2-3; D perhaps matches TRBD1 (6 bases). Trimming shortened V by 6 bases and J by 0 bases, and 11 bases separated the two germline ends. The CDR3 sequence is 14 residues long. Germline values: CDR1 SGHRS, CDR2 YFSETQ. The CDR3 sequence is CASKGGQSTDTQYF. The CDR3 nucleotides read TGCGCCAGCAAGGGCGGACAGAGCACAGATACGCAGTATTTT.

The chain is built from TRBV11-2 and TRBJ2-1; 8 positions match TRBD2. Germline CDR1 SGHAT, CDR2 FQNNGV. V gave up 6 bases and J gave up 0 bases; unmatched junction bases: 4. The CDR3 contains 15 residues. The CDR3 spells CASSSGGDSYNEQFF. The CDR3 bases are TGTGCCAGCAGTTCGGGGGGGGACTCCTACAATGAGCAGTTCTTC.

The V call is TRBV7-9, the J call TRBJ2-3, with TRBD2 matching 9 bases. In germline, CDR1 is SEHNR, CDR2 FQNEAQ (reference sequence). The CDR3 runs 15 residues. V was clipped by 7 bases and J by 8 bases; unmatched bases: 13. The CDR3 region has the DNA TGTGCCAGCAAAAACACGGGACTAGCCCCAGGTACGCAGTATTTT. This translates into CASKNTGLAPGTQYF.